This entry is about one TCR beta chain. Its antigen has not been determined. One base away there is no much larger clone; base qualities are not given. Explained via the paper, the time point label denotes: baseline before first vaccination. Samples from vaccinated people were obtained from the UK trials COV001 and COV002, which included a single-blind randomized controlled phase 2/3 trial of AZD1222 (ChAdOx1 nCoV-19) in healthy adults. For TCRbeta chain sequencing, PBMC samples were collected from trial participants at day 0 and at day 28 after the second dose. The CDR3 regions of human TCRbeta chains were analyzed by immunosequencing. On the authors' methods: Repertoire TCRs were checked for matches against a reference library of SARS-CoV-2-specific TCRs that had been generated using the MIRA antigen-specificity platform. Breadth meant the fraction of unique TCRs that were SARS-CoV-2-associated, whereas depth meant the fraction of total T cells that were SARS-CoV-2-associated. Each spike-specific TCR was assigned to its reactive spike region and to a CD4 or CD8 class using the MIRA data. Log10-transformed breadth and depth values were compared by one-way ANOVA with Sidak's multiple comparisons tests. In TCRdb, the immuneACCESS table is reduced to in-frame sequences with V and J assigned. These tables do not hold every clone; where another copy was compared, an unresolved V gene accounts for under half, and the others remain unexplained. That table furnishes V, J and clone size, whereas the DNA furnished D and trimming. This sample gives roughly 150,000 clones in total; 90% of them show up just once. The ten top clones hold less than 2% of the sample.

This sample stems from a study of T cell responses to AZD1222 COVID-19 vaccine (dated by TCRdb to the early 2020s). In the study overall: Because spike-specific TCR depth and breadth did not differ between the two schedules, AZD1222 recipients who got a second dose at roughly 4 weeks were pooled with those who got a second dose at roughly 12 weeks. A total of just over 230 trial participants underwent TCR sequencing, of whom 207 had received two doses of AZD1222 and some 25 had received two doses of the MenACWY control vaccine. Trial participants were enrolled by age into 18-55, 56-69 and 70-plus year subgroups, with roughly 160, 29 and 62 TCR-sequenced participants respectively.

Overall study outcomes, separate from this receptor: In the small 56-69-year group, the increase in depth fell short of significance, most likely because of low power. Conclusions about previously exposed vaccinees were limited because only a handful of AZD1222 recipients were SARS-CoV-2 seropositive at baseline. Because no day 14 peak-response samples were available, repertoires were characterized only after the peak T cell response. Participants were mostly white British, with more females than males. The authors suggested clonal diversity may have been underestimated. Vaccine-associated CD4 TCRs spanned the whole spike protein, with dominant responses in regions 160-218 and 743-854. After two AZD1222 doses, both the breadth and the depth of spike-specific TCRs were significantly higher than at day 0 and than in MenACWY recipients. Nearly half of unique spike-specific TCRs reportedly recognized epitopes outside regions mutated in the B.1.351 and B.1.1.7 variants.

The source is an adult in good health. Here the sequenced sample was peripheral blood, taken on day 0 of AZD1222 vaccination.

The sequenced DNA is TGTGCCAGTAGGCCGGACAGAAGCAATCAGCCCCAGCATTTT. It translates as CASRPDRSNQPQHF. The sequence is built from TRBV19 and TRBJ1-5; matching of 6 bases hints at TRBD1 as the D gene. Counted from cysteine to phenylalanine, this CDR3 has 14 amino acids. Just the 42-base CDR3 DNA is kept, in frame starting at base 1. V and J lose 6 bases and 1 base, and a span of 10 bases separates them. CDR1 is given as LNHDA and CDR2 as SQIVND, both from the germline V gene (reference sequence).